This T cell receptor beta chain was documented in a study of Ad26.COV2.S vaccination and SARS-CoV-2 variants. The table came from immunoSEQ multiplex PCR; TCRdb's copy has only in-frame clones and leaves some out. Counted here are just over 350,000 clones, about 85% occurring once; the ten biggest clones make up 3% to 4%. Treatment here: roughly 19 received Ad26.COV2.S at low or high dose, single or two shots; about 5 received placebo; per-sample allocation not given. Sampling occurred on day 63 after the first vaccine or placebo injection. An Ad26 vector expressing Wuhan-strain SARS-CoV-2 spike constituted the vaccine. With 4 bases removed from V and 9 bases from J, the gap between germline ends came to 14 bases. There are 13 residues in the CDR3. From germline, CDR1 is KGHDR and CDR2 SFDVKD.

The material was peripheral blood, obtained in a trial of Ad26.COV2.S vaccine versus placebo. This receptor was taken from a person aged 18 to 59 who received the Ad26.COV2.S COVID-19 vaccine or a placebo. V gene TRBV24-1 combines with J gene TRBJ2-5, with D perhaps assigned TRBD1 or TRBD2 (5 bases each). CDR3 coding DNA: TGTGCCACCAGTGACCCCGGGACCGCCGCCCAGTACTTC. Its translation: CATSDPGTAAQYF.